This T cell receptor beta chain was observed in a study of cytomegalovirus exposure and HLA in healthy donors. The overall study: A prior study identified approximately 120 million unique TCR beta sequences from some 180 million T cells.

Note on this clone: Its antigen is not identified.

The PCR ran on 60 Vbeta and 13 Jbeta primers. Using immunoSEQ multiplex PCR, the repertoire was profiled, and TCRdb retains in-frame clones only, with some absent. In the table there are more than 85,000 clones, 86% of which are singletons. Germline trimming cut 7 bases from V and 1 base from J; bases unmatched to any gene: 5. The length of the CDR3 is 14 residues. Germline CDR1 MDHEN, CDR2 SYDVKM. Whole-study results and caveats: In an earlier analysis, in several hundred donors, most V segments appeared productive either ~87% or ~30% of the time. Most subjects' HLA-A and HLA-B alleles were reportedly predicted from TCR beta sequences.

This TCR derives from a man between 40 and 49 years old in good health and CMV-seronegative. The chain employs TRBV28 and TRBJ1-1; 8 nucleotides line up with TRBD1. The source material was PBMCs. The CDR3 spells CASTTGGPNTEAFF. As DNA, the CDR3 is TGTGCCAGCACTACAGGGGGGCCGAACACTGAAGCTTTCTTT.